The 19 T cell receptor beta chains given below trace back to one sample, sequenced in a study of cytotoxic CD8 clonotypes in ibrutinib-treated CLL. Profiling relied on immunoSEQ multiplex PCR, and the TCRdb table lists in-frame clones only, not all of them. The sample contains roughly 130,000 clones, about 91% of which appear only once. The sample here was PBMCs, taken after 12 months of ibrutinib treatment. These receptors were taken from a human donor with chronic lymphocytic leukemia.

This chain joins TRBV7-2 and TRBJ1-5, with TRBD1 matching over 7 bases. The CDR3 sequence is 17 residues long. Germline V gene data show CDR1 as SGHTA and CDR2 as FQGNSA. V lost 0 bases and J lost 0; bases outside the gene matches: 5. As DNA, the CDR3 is TGTGCCAGCAGCTTAGCGAGTAGACAGGGTAGCAATCAGCCCCAGCATTTT. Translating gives CASSLASRQGSNQPQHF. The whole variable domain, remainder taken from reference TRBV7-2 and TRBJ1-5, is GAGVSQSPSNKVTEKGKDVELRCDPISGHTALYWYRQSLGQGLEFLIYFQGNSAPDKSGLPSDRFSAERTGGSVSTLTIQRTQQEDSAVYLCASSLASRQGSNQPQHFGDGTRLSIL.

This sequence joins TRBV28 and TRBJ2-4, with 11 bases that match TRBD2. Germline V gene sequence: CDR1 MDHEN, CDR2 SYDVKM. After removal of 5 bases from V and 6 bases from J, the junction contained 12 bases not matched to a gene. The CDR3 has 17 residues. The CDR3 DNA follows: TGTGCCAGCAGTCACGATAGCGGGAGGGCCCTTTTAAACATTCAGTACTTC. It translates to CASSHDSGRALLNIQYF.

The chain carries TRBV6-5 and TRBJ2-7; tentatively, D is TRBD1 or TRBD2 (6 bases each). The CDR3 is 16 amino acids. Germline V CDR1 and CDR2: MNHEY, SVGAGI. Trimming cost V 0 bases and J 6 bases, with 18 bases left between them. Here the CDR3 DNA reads TGTGCCAGCAGTTACTCTGTCAGCCGGAGGGGGTCCGAGCAGTACTTC. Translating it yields CASSYSVSRRGSEQYF.

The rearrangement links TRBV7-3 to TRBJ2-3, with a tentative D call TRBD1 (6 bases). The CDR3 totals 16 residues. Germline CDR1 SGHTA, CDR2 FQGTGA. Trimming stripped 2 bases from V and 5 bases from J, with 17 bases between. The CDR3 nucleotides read TGTGCCAGCAGCTTAGGGGACAATAGGGTTTTAGATACGCAGTATTTT. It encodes CASSLGDNRVLDTQYF. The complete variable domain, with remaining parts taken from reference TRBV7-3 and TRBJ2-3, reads GAGVSQTPSNKVTEKGKYVELRCDPISGHTALYWYRQSLGQGPEFLIYFQGTGAADDSGLPNDRFFAVRPEGSVSTLKIQRTERGDSAVYLCASSLGDNRVLDTQYFGPGTRLTVL.

CDR3 sequence (DNA): TGTGCCAGCAGCTCCCGACAAACTTCCGAGCAGTACTTC. Its protein product is CASSSRQTSEQYF. This sequence joins TRBV11-2 and TRBJ2-7; D is undetermined. Trimming took off 4 bases at V and 6 bases at J, with 13 bases between the two ends. The germline CDR1 and CDR2 sequences are SGHAT and FQNNGV. CDR3 length equals 13 residues.

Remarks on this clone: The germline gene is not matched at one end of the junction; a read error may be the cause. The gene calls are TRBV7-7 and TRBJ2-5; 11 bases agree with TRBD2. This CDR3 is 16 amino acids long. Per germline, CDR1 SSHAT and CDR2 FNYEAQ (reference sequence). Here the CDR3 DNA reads TGTGCTAGCAGCTTGCAGACTAGCGGGGTCCAAGAGACCCAGTACTTC. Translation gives CASSLQTSGVQETQYF.

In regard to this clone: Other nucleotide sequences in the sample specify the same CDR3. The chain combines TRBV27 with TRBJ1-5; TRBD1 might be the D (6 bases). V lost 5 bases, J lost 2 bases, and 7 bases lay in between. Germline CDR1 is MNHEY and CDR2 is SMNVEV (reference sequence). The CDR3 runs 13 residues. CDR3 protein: CASSRQGNQPQHF. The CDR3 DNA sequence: TGTGCCAGCAGTCGACAGGGCAATCAGCCCCAGCATTTT.

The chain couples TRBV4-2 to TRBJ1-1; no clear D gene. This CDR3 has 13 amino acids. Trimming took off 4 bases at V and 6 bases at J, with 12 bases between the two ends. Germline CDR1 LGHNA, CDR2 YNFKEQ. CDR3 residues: CASSPDSGAEAFF. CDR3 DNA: TGTGCCAGCAGCCCCGACTCGGGAGCTGAAGCTTTCTTT.

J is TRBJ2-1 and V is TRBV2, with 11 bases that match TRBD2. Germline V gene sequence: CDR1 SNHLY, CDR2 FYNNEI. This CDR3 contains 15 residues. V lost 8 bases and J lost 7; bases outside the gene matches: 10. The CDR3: CASRTLAGVRNEQFF. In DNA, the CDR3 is TGTGCCAGCCGTACACTAGCGGGAGTACGGAATGAGCAGTTCTTC.

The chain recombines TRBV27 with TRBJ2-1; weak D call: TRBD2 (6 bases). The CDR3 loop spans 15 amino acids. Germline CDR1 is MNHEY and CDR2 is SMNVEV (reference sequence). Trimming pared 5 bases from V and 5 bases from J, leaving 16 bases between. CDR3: CASSVSGGANNEQFF. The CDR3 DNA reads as TGTGCCAGCAGTGTTAGCGGAGGGGCGAACAATGAGCAGTTCTTC.

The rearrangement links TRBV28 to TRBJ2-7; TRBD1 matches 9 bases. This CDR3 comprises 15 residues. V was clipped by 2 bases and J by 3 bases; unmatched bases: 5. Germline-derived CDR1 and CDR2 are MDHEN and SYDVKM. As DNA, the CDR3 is TGTGCCAGCAGTTTAGACCCGGGACAGGGCTACGAGCAGTACTTC. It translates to CASSLDPGQGYEQYF.

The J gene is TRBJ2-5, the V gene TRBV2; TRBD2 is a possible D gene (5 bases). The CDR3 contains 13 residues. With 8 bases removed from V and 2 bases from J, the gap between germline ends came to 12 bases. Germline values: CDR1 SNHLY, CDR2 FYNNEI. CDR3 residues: CASRSTIQETQYF. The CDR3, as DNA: TGTGCCAGCCGTTCGACTATACAAGAGACCCAGTACTTC.

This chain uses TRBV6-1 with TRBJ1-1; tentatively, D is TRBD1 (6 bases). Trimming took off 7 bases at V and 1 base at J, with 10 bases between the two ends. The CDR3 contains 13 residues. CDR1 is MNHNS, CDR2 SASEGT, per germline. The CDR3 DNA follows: TGTGCCAGCACCGGGACACCGAACACTGAAGCTTTCTTT. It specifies CASTGTPNTEAFF.

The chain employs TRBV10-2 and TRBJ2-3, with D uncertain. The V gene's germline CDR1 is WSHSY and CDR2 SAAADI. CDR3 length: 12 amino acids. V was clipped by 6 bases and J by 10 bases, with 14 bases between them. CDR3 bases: TGCGCCAGCAGGGGTGACTCTCAGCCGCAGTATTTT. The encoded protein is CASRGDSQPQYF.

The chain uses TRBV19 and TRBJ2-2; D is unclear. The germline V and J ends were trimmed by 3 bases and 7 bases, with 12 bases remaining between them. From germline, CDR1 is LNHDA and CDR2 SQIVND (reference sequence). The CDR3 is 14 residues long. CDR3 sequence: CASSISLVSGELFF. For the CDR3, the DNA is TGTGCCAGTAGTATCAGTCTAGTAAGCGGGGAGCTGTTTTTT. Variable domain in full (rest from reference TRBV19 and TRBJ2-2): DGGITQSPKYLFRKEGQNVTLSCEQNLNHDAMYWYRQDPGQGLRLIYYSQIVNDFQKGDIAEGYSVSREKKESFPLTVTSAQKNPTAFYLCASSISLVSGELFFGEGSRLTVL.

The DNA for the CDR3 is TGTGCCAGCAAAGTGGCGGGAGACTCCTACAATGAGCAGTTCTTC. Its protein is CASKVAGDSYNEQFF. The rearrangement joins TRBV27 to TRBJ2-1, with TRBD2 matching 7 bases. This CDR3 has 15 residues. Unmatched junction bases numbered 6, after V lost 7 bases and J lost 0 bases. The germline V gene has CDR1 MNHEY and CDR2 SMNVEV (reference sequence).

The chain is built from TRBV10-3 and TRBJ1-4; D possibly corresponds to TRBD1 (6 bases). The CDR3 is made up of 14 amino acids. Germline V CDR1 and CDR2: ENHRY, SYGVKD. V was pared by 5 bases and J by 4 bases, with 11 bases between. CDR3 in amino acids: CAISKQGNNEKLFF. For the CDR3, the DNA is TGTGCCATCAGTAAACAGGGTAATAATGAAAAACTGTTTTTT.

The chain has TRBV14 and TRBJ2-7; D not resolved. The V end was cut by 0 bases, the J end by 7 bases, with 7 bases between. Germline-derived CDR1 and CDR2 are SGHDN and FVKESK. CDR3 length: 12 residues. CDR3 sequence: CASSQDVLEQYF. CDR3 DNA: TGTGCCAGCAGCCAAGATGTATTAGAGCAGTACTTC.

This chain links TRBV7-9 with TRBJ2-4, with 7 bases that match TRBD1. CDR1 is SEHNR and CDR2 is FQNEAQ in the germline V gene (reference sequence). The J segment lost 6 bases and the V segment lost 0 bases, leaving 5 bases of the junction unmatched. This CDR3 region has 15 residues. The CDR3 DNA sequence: TGTGCCAGCAGCTTAGCGAGGACAGGCGTAAACATTCAGTACTTC. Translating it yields CASSLARTGVNIQYF.